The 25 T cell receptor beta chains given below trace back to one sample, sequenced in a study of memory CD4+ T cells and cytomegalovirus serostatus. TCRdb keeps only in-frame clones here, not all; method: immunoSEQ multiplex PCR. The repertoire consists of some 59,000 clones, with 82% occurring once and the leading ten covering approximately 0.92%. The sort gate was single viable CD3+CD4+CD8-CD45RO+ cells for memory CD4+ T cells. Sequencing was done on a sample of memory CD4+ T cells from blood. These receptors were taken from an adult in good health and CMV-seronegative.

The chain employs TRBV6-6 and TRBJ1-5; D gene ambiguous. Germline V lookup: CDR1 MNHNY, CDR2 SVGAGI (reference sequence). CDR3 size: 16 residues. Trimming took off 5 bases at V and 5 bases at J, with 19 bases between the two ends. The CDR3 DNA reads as TGTGCCAGCAGTCCGGGGTTTGACGGCTACTATCAGCCCCAGCATTTT. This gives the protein CASSPGFDGYYQPQHF.

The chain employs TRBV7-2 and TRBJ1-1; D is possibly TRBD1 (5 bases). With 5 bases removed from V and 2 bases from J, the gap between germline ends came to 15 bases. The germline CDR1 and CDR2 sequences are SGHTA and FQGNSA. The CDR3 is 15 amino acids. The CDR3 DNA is TGTGCCAGCAGCGATAGACGGACATCTAACACTGAAGCTTTCTTT. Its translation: CASSDRRTSNTEAFF.

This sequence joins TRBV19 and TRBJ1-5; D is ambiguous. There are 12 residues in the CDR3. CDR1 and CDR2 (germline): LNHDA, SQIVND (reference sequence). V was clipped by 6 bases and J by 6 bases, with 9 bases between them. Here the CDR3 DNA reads TGTGCCAGTAGCACTGGGTTTCAGCCCCAGCATTTT. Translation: CASSTGFQPQHF.

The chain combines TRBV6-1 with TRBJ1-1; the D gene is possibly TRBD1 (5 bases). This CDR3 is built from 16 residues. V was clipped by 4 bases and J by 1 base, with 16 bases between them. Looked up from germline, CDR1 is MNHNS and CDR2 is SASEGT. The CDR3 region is CASSGRATASNTEAFF. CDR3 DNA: TGTGCCAGCAGTGGTCGGGCGACAGCCTCGAACACTGAAGCTTTCTTT.

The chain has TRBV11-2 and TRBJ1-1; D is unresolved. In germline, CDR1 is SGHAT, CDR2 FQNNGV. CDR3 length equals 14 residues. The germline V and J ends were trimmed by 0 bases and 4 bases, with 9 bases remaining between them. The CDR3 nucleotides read TGTGCCAGCAGCTTAGATGTCAAGGGCACTGAAGCTTTCTTT. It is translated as CASSLDVKGTEAFF.

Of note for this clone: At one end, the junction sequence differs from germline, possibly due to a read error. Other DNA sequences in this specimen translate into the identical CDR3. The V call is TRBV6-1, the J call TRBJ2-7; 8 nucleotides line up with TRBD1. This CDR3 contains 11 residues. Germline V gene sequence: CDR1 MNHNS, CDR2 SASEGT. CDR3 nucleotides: TGCGCCAGCAGTGAAAGCGACAGGGGGTACTTC. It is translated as CASSESDRGYF.

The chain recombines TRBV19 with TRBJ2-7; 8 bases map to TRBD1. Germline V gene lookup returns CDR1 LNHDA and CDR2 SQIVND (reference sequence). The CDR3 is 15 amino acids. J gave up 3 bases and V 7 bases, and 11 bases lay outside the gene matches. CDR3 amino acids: CASKSGQGTGYEQYF. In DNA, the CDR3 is TGTGCCAGTAAATCAGGACAGGGCACCGGCTACGAGCAGTACTTC. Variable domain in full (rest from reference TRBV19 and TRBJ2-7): DGGITQSPKYLFRKEGQNVTLSCEQNLNHDAMYWYRQDPGQGLRLIYYSQIVNDFQKGDIAEGYSVSREKKESFPLTVTSAQKNPTAFYLCASKSGQGTGYEQYFGPGTRLTVT.

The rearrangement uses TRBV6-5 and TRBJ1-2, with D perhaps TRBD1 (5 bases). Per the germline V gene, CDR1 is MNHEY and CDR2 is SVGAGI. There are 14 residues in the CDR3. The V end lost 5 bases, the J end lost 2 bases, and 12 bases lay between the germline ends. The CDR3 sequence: CASSRDGKNYGYTF. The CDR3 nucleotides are TGTGCCAGCAGTCGGGACGGCAAAAACTATGGCTACACCTTC.

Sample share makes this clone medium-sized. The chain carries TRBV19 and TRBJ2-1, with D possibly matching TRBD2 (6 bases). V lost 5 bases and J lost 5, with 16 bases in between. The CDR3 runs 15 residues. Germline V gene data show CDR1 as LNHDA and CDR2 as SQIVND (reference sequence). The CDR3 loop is CASSLTGVVHNEQFF. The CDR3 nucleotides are TGTGCCAGTAGTTTAACGGGAGTGGTCCACAATGAGCAGTTCTTC.

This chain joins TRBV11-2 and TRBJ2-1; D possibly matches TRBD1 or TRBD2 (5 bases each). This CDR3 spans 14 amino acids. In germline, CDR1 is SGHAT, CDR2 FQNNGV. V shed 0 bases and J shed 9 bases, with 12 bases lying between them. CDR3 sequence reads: CASSLDREGREQFF. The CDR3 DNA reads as TGTGCCAGCAGCTTAGATCGCGAGGGACGTGAGCAGTTCTTC.

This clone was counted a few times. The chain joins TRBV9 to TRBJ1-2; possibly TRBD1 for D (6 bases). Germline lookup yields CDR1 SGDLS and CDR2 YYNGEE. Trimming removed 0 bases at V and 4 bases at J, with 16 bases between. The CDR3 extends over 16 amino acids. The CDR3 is CASSVGQGKRSYGYTF. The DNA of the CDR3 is TGTGCCAGCAGCGTAGGCCAGGGGAAGAGGTCCTATGGCTACACCTTC.

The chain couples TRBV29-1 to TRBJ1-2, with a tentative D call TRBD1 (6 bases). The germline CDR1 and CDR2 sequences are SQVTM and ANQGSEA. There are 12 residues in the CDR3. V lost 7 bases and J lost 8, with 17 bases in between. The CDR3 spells CSGATGGKGYTF. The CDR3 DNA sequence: TGCAGCGGGGCCACGGGGGGCAAAGGCTACACCTTC.

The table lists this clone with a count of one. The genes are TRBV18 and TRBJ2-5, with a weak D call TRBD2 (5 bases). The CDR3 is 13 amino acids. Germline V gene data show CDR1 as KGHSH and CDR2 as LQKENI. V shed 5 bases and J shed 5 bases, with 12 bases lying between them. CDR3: CASSKGLGETQYF. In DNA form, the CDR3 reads TGTGCCAGCTCAAAAGGACTTGGGGAGACCCAGTACTTC.

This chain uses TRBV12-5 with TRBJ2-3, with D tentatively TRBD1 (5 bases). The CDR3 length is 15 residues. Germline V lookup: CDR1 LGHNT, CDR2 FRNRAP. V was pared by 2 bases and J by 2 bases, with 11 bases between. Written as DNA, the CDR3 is TGTGCTAGTGGTTTGTCAGGGCACCCCACAGATACGCAGTATTTT. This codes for CASGLSGHPTDTQYF.

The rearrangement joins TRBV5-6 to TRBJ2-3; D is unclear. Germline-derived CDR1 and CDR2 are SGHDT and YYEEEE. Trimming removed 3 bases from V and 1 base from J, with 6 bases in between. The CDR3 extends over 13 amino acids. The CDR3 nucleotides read TGTGCCAGCAGCTGGACGGGCACAGATACGCAGTATTTT. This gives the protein CASSWTGTDTQYF. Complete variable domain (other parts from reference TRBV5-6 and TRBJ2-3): DAGVTQSPTHLIKTRGQQVTLRCSPKSGHDTVSWYQQALGQGPQFIFQYYEEEERQRGNFPDRFSGHQFPNYSSELNVNALLLGDSALYLCASSWTGTDTQYFGPGTRLTVL.

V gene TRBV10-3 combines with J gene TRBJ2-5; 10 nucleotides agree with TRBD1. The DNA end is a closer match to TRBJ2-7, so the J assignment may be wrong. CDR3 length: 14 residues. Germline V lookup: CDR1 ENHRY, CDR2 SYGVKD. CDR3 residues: CAIRAGQGNYEQYF. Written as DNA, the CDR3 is TGTGCCATCAGGGCGGGACAGGGGAACTACGAGCAGTACTTC.

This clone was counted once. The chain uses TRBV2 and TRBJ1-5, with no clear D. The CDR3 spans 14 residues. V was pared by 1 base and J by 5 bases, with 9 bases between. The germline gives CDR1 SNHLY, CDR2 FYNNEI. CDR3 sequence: CASSEVGQDQPQHF. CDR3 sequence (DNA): TGTGCCAGCAGTGAAGTTGGGCAGGATCAGCCCCAGCATTTT.

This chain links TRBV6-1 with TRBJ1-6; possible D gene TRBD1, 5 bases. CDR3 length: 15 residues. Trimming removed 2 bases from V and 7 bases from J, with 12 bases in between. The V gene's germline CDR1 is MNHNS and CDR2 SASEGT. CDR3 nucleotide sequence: TGTGCCAGCAGTGAATTCGCCAGGGCAAATTCACCCCTCCACTTT. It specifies CASSEFARANSPLHF.

CDR3 protein: CASSEWGQSYEQYF. The DNA of the CDR3 is TGTGCCAGCAGTGAATGGGGACAGTCCTACGAGCAGTACTTC. The rearrangement links TRBV6-1 to TRBJ2-7, with 7 nucleotides matching TRBD1. Germline values: CDR1 MNHNS, CDR2 SASEGT. Trimming at V came to 2 bases and at J to 1 base, leaving 2 bases not matched to a gene. The CDR3 is 14 residues long.

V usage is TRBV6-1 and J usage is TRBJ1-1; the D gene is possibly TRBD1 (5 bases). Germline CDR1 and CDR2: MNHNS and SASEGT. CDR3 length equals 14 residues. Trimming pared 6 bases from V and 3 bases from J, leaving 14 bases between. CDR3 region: CASSLDGADTEAFF. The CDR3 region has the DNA TGTGCCAGCAGCCTCGACGGGGCGGACACTGAAGCTTTCTTT.

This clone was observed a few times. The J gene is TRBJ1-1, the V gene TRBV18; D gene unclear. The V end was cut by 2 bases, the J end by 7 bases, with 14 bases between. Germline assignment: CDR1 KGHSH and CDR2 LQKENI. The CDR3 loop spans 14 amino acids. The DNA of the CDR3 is TGTGCCAGCTCACCAATTAACGGCGGAGATGAAGCTTTCTTT. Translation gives CASSPINGGDEAFF.

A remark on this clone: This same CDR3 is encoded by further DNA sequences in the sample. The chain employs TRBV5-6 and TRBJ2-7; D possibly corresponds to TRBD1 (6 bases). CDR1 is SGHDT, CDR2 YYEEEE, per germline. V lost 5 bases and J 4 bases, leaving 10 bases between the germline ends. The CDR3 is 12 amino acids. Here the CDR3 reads CASSRDTYEQYF. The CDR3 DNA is TGTGCCAGCAGTCGGGACACGTACGAGCAGTACTTC.

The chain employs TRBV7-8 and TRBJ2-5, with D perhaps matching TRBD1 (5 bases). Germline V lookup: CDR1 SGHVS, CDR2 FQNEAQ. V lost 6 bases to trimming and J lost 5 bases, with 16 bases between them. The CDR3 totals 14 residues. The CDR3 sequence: CASRVRGAGETQYF. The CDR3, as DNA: TGTGCCAGCAGAGTGCGTGGGGCCGGGGAGACCCAGTACTTC.

The CDR3: CASSDRGGSDTQYF. The CDR3 DNA follows: TGTGCCAGCAGTGACCGGGGCGGTTCAGATACGCAGTATTTT. This chain joins TRBV6-4 and TRBJ2-3; TRBD1 or TRBD2 may be the D gene (5 bases each). CDR1 is MRHNA and CDR2 is SNTAGT in the germline V gene. This CDR3 has 14 amino acids. The ends were cut back, 2 bases at V and 4 bases at J, with 10 bases in the middle.

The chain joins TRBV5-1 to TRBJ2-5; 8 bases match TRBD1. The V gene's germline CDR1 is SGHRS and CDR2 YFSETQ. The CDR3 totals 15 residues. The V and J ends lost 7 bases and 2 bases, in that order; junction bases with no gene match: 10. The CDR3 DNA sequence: TGCGCCAGCCGTTCGTTGGGACAGGCTCAAGAGACCCAGTACTTC. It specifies CASRSLGQAQETQYF.